This TCR beta chain was identified during a study of blood T cell repertoires in COVID-19. About the research overall: The United States, Italy and Spain were the sources of the acute and convalescent COVID-19 samples.

Seattle researchers signed up patients amid active infection and tracked them longitudinally. The CDR3 covers 14 residues. V lost 5 bases to trimming and J lost 5 bases; unmatched junction nucleotides: 5. CDR1 and CDR2 from the germline V gene are MNHEY and SMNVEV (reference sequence). Original processing methods: Nucleated cell counts were estimated from reference gene primer amplification. This table comes from immunoSEQ multiplex PCR, and its TCRdb copy is limited to in-frame clones, with some not included. D and trimming were read from the DNA, whereas the V and J calls and clone size are those reported in that table. The repertoire holds about 300,000 clones, with 88% as singletons.

The receptor's source is a woman aged 25 to 45 with COVID-19, enrolled during active disease. Sample: peripheral blood. This rearrangement joins TRBV27 to TRBJ1-1; 10 bases line up with TRBD1. CDR3 sequence (DNA): TGTGCCAGCAGTCCGGACAGGGGGGAAACTGAAGCTTTCTTT. Protein product: CASSPDRGETEAFF.